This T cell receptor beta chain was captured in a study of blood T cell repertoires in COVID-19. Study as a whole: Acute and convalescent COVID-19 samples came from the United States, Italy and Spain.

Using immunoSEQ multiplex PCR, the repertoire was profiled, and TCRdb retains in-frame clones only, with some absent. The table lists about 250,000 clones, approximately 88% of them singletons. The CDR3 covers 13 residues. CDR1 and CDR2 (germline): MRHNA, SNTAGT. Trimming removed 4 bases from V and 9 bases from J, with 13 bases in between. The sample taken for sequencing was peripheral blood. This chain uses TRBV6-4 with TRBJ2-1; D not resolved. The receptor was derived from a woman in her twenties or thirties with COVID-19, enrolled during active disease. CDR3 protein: CASSAYRYGEQFF. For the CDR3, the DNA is TGTGCCAGCAGTGCCTACCGCTACGGTGAGCAGTTCTTC.